These T cell receptor beta chains were read from a single sample in a study of blood T cell repertoires in COVID-19. Assay: immunoSEQ multiplex PCR; the TCRdb copy retains only in-frame clones and omits some. The sample records approximately 30,000 clones, 78% being singletons. Specimen: peripheral blood. The receptor set was obtained from an older woman with acute or convalescent COVID-19. Both conserved end residues are part of each CDR3. Fields, in order: D gene, J gene, V gene, clone size, CDR3 DNA, CDR3 protein. The D gene is left open where the match is weak. Size is stated for part of the rows, as once, few or many counts, or as a class when the clone is expanded.

>-|TRBJ2-1|TRBV6-1|medium-sized
TGTGCCAGCAGTGATGACAGGAGCTCCTACAATGAGCAGTTCTTC
CASSDDRSSYNEQFF
>-|TRBJ1-5|TRBV7-6|-
TGTGCCAGCAGCTTAGCGGACGGGGATCAGCCCCAGCATTTT
CASSLADGDQPQHF
>-|TRBJ2-7|TRBV19|-
TGTGCCAGTAGCGACAGACTCTACGAGCAGTACTTC
CASSDRLYEQYF
>TRBD1|TRBJ2-5|TRBV9|-
TGTGCCAGCAGCGTGGCGTCGACAGGGGTAATAGAGACCCAGTACTTC
CASSVASTGVIETQYF
>-|TRBJ2-7|TRBV7-2|few
TGTGCCAGCAGCCAGAAGACTGGGTCCTACGAGCAGTACTTC
CASSQKTGSYEQYF
>-|TRBJ1-5|TRBV19|-
TGTGCCAGTAGACAACAGGGATCAAGCTTGGATCAGCCCCAGCATTTT
CASRQQGSSLDQPQHF
>TRBD1|TRBJ2-1|TRBV5-1|-
TGCGCCAGCAGCCCGGACAGGGGGCGAAGGAATGAGCAGTTCTTC
CASSPDRGRRNEQFF
>-|TRBJ1-2|TRBV6-5|-
TGTGCCAGCAGCCCAGGGAACTATGGCTACACCTTC
CASSPGNYGYTF
>-|TRBJ2-3|TRBV29-1|-
TGCAGCGTTGTCGACAGGTACACAGATACGCAGTATTTT
CSVVDRYTDTQYF
>-|TRBJ1-1|TRBV10-3|-
TGTGCCATCAGTGGGGCCCCGGGAAGGGAGGCGGTTGCCACTGAAGCTTTCTTT
CAISGAPGREAVATEAFF
>-|TRBJ1-4|TRBV19|-
TGTGCCAGTAGTTACCGTGATGGGGGCGAAAAACTGTTTTTT
CASSYRDGGEKLFF
>TRBD2|TRBJ2-2|TRBV29-1|-
TGCAGCGCCCTGGCGGCGTCTAGCGGGGGTGGGACCGGGGAGCTGTTTTTT
CSALAASSGGGTGELFF
>TRBD1|TRBJ1-5|TRBV6-5|-
TGTGCCAGCAGAGCGACAGGGGTAGGCCAGCCCCAGCATTTT
CASRATGVGQPQHF
>-|TRBJ2-1|TRBV20-1|-
TGCAGCGGCGGCTACAATGAGCAGTTCTTC
CSGGYNEQFF
>TRBD1|TRBJ2-7|TRBV10-3|once
TGTGCCGCGGGGGGCGGACAGGGGGCTCCCGAGCAGTACTTC
CAAGGGQGAPEQYF
>TRBD1|TRBJ2-1|TRBV11-3|-
TGTGCCAGCAGCTACGTGTGGGACAGGTGGGCTGACGATGAGCAGTTCTTC
CASSYVWDRWADDEQFF
>-|TRBJ2-2|TRBV7-3|-
TGTGCCAGCATGGCAGGGGTGCGCACCGGGGAGCTGTTTTTT
CASMAGVRTGELFF
>-|TRBJ2-4|TRBV5-1|-
TGCGCCAGCAGCTTAGATCAGGGGATCAAAAACATTCAGTACTTC
CASSLDQGIKNIQYF
>-|TRBJ1-4|TRBV28|-
TGTGCCAGCAGTCCTCCAGGAAGCGAAAAACTGTTTTTT
CASSPPGSEKLFF
>TRBD1|TRBJ2-3|TRBV19|-
TGTGCCAGTAGTATTGACAGGGGTGGTGTCACAGATACGCAGTATTTT
CASSIDRGGVTDTQYF
>TRBD1|TRBJ1-2|TRBV5-4|once
TGTGCCAGCAGCTTGGGGGACAGGTGGACTGCCTATGGCTACACCTTC
CASSLGDRWTAYGYTF
>TRBD2|TRBJ2-5|TRBV12-5|-
TGTGCTAGTGGTTTGGTAATAGCGGGCCTCTCAGAGACCCAGTACTTC
CASGLVIAGLSETQYF
>-|TRBJ2-2|TRBV20-1|-
TGCAGTGCTAGTGGCCTCGGACTGGCCAACGGGGAGCTGTTTTTT
CSASGLGLANGELFF
>-|TRBJ2-1|TRBV6-1|-
TGTGCCAGCAGTGAACTGATGAAGAGCTCCTACAATGAGCAGTTCTTC
CASSELMKSSYNEQFF
>-|TRBJ1-2|TRBV19|-
TGTGCCAGTAGGCGGGGCACGACTAACTATGGCTACACCTTC
CASRRGTTNYGYTF